Listed here are 8 T cell receptor beta chains from one sample, sequenced in a study of T cells after yellow fever vaccination. TCRdb fed the 5' RACE reads into MiXCR, producing one record per CDR3 protein. The table has some 350,000 distinct CDR3 sequences, about 4% seen once; the top ten hold around 24%. This specimen consisted of PBMCs, obtained 5 days after the yellow fever booster vaccination. The receptors here all came from a man younger than 35 who received the YFV17D yellow fever vaccine.

This clonotype occurred many times. The genes are TRBV19 and TRBJ2-5; D is possibly TRBD1 or TRBD2 (5 bases each). V gave up 2 bases and J gave up 6 bases, with 16 bases separating them. CDR1 is LNHDA and CDR2 is SQIVND in the germline V gene (reference sequence). This CDR3 is 15 amino acids long. CDR3 in amino acids: CASSIWGSESKTQYF. The CDR3 nucleotides are TGTGCCAGTAGTATATGGGGGTCGGAGTCGAAGACCCAGTACTTC.

This clonotype has ten or more counts. This chain links TRBV12-3 or TRBV12-4 with TRBJ1-2; D is unclear. The ends were cut back, 4 bases at V and 0 bases at J, with 6 bases in the middle. CDR3 length: 13 residues. DNA for the CDR3: TGTGCCAGCAGTTGGGCCTCTAACTATGGCTACACCTTC. This encodes CASSWASNYGYTF.

A few counts support this clonotype. The chain employs TRBV7-9 and TRBJ1-6, with D possibly being TRBD1 (6 bases). The CDR3 spans 14 residues. V was trimmed by 3 bases and J by 4 bases, leaving 7 bases between them. The V gene's germline CDR1 is SEHNR and CDR2 FQNEAQ (reference sequence). In DNA form, the CDR3 reads TGTGCCAGCAGCTTCGGACAGTATAATTCACCCCTCCACTTT. Its translation: CASSFGQYNSPLHF.

This clonotype came up many times. The genes are TRBV5-1 and TRBJ2-5; 7 nucleotides match TRBD2. The CDR3 runs 15 residues. Losses at the gene ends were 0 bases for V and 2 bases for J; bases not matched to a gene: 4. Germline V gives CDR1 SGHRS, CDR2 YFSETQ. The CDR3 DNA follows: TGCGCCAGCAGCTTGGATCTAGCGGTTCAAGAGACCCAGTACTTC. It encodes CASSLDLAVQETQYF.

This clonotype was counted a few times. The chain joins TRBV6-6 to TRBJ2-7; the D gene is possibly TRBD2 (5 bases). V lost 6 bases and J lost 3, with 15 bases in between. The germline V gene has CDR1 MNHNY and CDR2 SVGAGI (reference sequence). The CDR3 spans 14 residues. The CDR3 bases are TGTGCCAGCAGGAACTCGGGTGGAGGCTACGAGCAGTACGTC. Its protein is CASRNSGGGYEQYV.

This clonotype has only a few counts. This chain connects TRBV2 to TRBJ1-5; tentative D call: TRBD1 (6 bases). The germline gives CDR1 SNHLY, CDR2 FYNNEI. The CDR3 length is 15 residues. V lost 6 bases and J 3 bases, leaving 15 bases between the germline ends. The CDR3 is CASSGTGHPNQPQHF. The CDR3 DNA follows: TGTGCCAGCAGCGGAACGGGACACCCCAATCAGCCCCAGCATTTT.

The V gene is TRBV7-9, the J gene TRBJ1-2, with 7 nucleotides matching TRBD1. The CDR3 is 14 residues long. The junction had 5 bases not matched to a gene; V was cut back by 3 bases and J by 4 bases. Germline assignment: CDR1 SEHNR and CDR2 FQNEAQ (reference sequence). The CDR3 protein is CASSFSDRSYGYTF. In nucleotides, the CDR3 is TGTGCCAGCAGCTTTTCGGACAGGAGCTATGGCTACACCTTC.

This clonotype has only a few counts. This rearrangement joins TRBV5-1 to TRBJ2-7, with TRBD1 matching over 10 bases. V lost 3 bases, J lost 4 bases, and 13 bases stayed unmatched. Germline V gene sequence: CDR1 SGHRS, CDR2 YFSETQ. The CDR3 length is 17 residues. CDR3 nucleotide sequence: TGCGCCAGCAGCTCGGGACAGGGGATACTTTCCGTGTACGAGCAGTACTTC. Translating it yields CASSSGQGILSVYEQYF.